This T cell receptor beta chain was observed in a study of blood T cell repertoires in COVID-19. This CDR3 has 14 residues. V shed 3 bases, J shed 5 bases, and the junction held 4 bases outside the gene matches. Germline V gene sequence: CDR1 SGHRS, CDR2 YFSETQ. The table came from immunoSEQ multiplex PCR; TCRdb's copy has only in-frame clones and leaves some out. The repertoire holds 500,000 to 600,000 clones, with about 89% as singletons. This receptor was obtained from a woman aged 45 to 65 with COVID-19, enrolled during active disease. J is TRBJ1-4 and V is TRBV5-1; 7 bases map to TRBD1. The sequenced sample was peripheral blood. CDR3 coding DNA: TGCGCCAGCAGCTCCCCGACAGGGAATGAAAAACTGTTTTTT. This gives the protein CASSSPTGNEKLFF.